This T cell receptor (beta chain) was found in a study of blood T cell repertoires in COVID-19. The wider study: Specimens from acute and convalescent COVID-19 originated in the United States, Italy and Spain. From T cells, B-cell-depleted T cells, or PBMCs came the material, which was cDNA or gDNA.

The V gene's germline CDR1 is GTSNPN and CDR2 SVGIG (reference sequence). This CDR3 region has 15 residues. V was shortened by 0 bases and J by 5 bases, with 14 bases between the two germline ends. As processed by the authors: For nucleated cells, counts were estimated from reference gene primer amplification. Sequencing used immunoSEQ multiplex PCR; TCRdb keeps in-frame clones, though not all of them. V and J calls and clone size follow that table, whereas D and trimming were derived from the DNA. Of about 49,000 clones detected, around 85% appear once; the ten largest clones hold approximately 14%.

The genes are TRBV30 and TRBJ1-3; D uncertain. The specimen was peripheral blood. This TCR derives from a human donor in a cohort sampled during active COVID-19. CDR3 in DNA: TGTGCCTGGAGTGTTGAGGTAATTCACCGAAACACCATATATTTT. It translates to CAWSVEVIHRNTIYF.